This T cell receptor (beta chain) was recorded in a study of cytomegalovirus exposure and HLA in healthy donors. Findings and caveats of the study: Several of the most significant clusters were apparently associated with common viral pathogens in a later analysis. In a later analysis, the majority of CMV-associated beta chains seemingly showed HLA restriction.

PCR used 60 Vbeta primers and 13 Jbeta primers. The data were produced by immunoSEQ multiplex PCR, yet TCRdb's version contains in-frame clones alone and is incomplete. The sample has about 180,000 clones; less than 80% are singletons. A word on this clone: No antigen is known for it.

Germline assignment: CDR1 MNHEY and CDR2 SMNVEV (reference sequence). The V and J ends lost 6 bases and 6 bases respectively, with 24 bases between them. The CDR3 sequence is 16 residues long. The rearrangement joins TRBV27 to TRBJ2-7, with D tentatively TRBD1 (6 bases). This TCR was sampled from a man between 18 and 29 years old in good health and CMV-seronegative. The specimen was PBMCs. The CDR3 sequence is CASSRGQRTVGGEQYF. The CDR3 DNA follows: TGTGCCAGCAGCCGAGGACAGCGAACCGTAGGGGGCGAGCAGTACTTC.